The 19 T cell receptor beta chains listed next were all sequenced from one sample in a study of identical twins. TCRdb reprocessed the 5' RACE reads with MiXCR, giving one entry per CDR3 protein. The sample has about 890,000 distinct CDR3 sequences, around 12% seen once. This sample also appeared in a second study, on yellow fever vaccine responses in identical twins.

The sequenced sample was PBMCs. These TCRs come from a woman aged 18-30 years in good health.

This clonotype was counted at least ten times. The genes are TRBV20-1 and TRBJ2-3; 7 bases fit TRBD2. Unmatched junction bases numbered 4, after V lost 3 bases and J lost 1 base. The CDR3 sequence is 14 residues long. Looked up from germline, CDR1 is DFQATT and CDR2 is SNEGSKA (reference sequence). The CDR3 sequence: CSASWAGGTDTQYF. In nucleotides, the CDR3 is TGCAGTGCTAGTTGGGCGGGAGGCACAGATACGCAGTATTTT.

The V and J genes are TRBV5-1 and TRBJ2-7; D not certain. The germline V and J ends were trimmed by 0 bases and 4 bases, with 14 bases remaining between them. Per the germline V gene, CDR1 is SGHRS and CDR2 is YFSETQ. The CDR3 extends over 15 amino acids. The CDR3 DNA follows: TGCGCCAGCAGCTTGGAACCAGGATTACCGTACGAGCAGTACTTC. It yields the protein CASSLEPGLPYEQYF.

The chain joins TRBV20-1 to TRBJ2-5; D not resolved. Germline V gene lookup returns CDR1 DFQATT and CDR2 SNEGSKA (reference sequence). V shed 2 bases and J shed 5 bases, with 6 bases lying between them. This CDR3 contains 11 residues. The CDR3 loop reads CSARPPETQYF. The CDR3 DNA is TGCAGTGCTAGACCCCCTGAGACCCAGTACTTC.

Notes on this clonotype: One junction end does not reproduce the germline sequence, and a read error may be involved. The J gene is TRBJ2-1, the V gene TRBV2; 13 nucleotides align to TRBD2. Germline lookup yields CDR1 SNHLY and CDR2 FYNNEI. This CDR3 is built from 12 residues. For the CDR3, the DNA is TGTGCCAGCAATCCGGGACTAGCGGGGTCCACCTTC. It yields the protein CASNPGLAGSTF.

This clonotype was counted only a few times. This chain links TRBV7-2 with TRBJ2-4; D possibly corresponds to TRBD2 (5 bases). CDR1 and CDR2 (germline): SGHTA, FQGNSA. The CDR3 is 15 amino acids. V lost 2 bases, J lost 1 base, and 9 bases lay in between. CDR3 DNA: TGTGCCAGCAGCTTATCTAGGAGGGCCAAAAACATTCAGTACTTC. Protein: CASSLSRRAKNIQYF.

This clonotype was found many times. V is TRBV29-1 and J is TRBJ1-1; no clear D. V was cut by 0 bases and J by 0 bases, with 8 bases left in between. The germline V gene encodes CDR1 SQVTM and CDR2 ANQGSEA. The CDR3 has 14 residues. CDR3 residues: CSVEDQPVNTEAFF. The CDR3 DNA is TGCAGCGTTGAAGACCAACCAGTGAACACTGAAGCTTTCTTT. Combining the CDR3 with reference TRBV29-1 and TRBJ1-1 gives the whole variable domain SAVISQKPSRDICQRGTSLTIQCQVDSQVTMMFWYRQQPGQSLTLIATANQGSEATYESGFVIDKFPISRPNLTFSTLTVSNMSPEDSSIYLCSVEDQPVNTEAFFGQGTRLTVV.

This clonotype was picked up a small number of times. The chain uses TRBV4-1 and TRBJ2-1, with 12 bases identical to TRBD2. The germline CDR1 and CDR2 sequences are MGHRA and YSYEKL. After removal of 0 bases from V and 3 bases from J, the junction contained 9 bases not matched to a gene. This CDR3 spans 19 amino acids. As DNA, the CDR3 is TGCGCCAGCAGCCAAGAGTTGGGGCTAGCGGGGGGGGGCTACAATGAGCAGTTCTTC. This translates into CASSQELGLAGGGYNEQFF.

This clonotype was detected a few times. The chain uses TRBV10-3 and TRBJ2-7; D remains ambiguous. Trimming took 6 bases from V and 5 from J, leaving 8 bases between them. The CDR3 contains 11 residues. Germline V gene sequence: CDR1 ENHRY, CDR2 SYGVKD. For the CDR3, the DNA is TGTGCCATCAGCCCGGCGGACGAGCAGTACTTC. Translation gives CAISPADEQYF.

The CDR3 reads CASSSGTPSTEQFF. As DNA, the CDR3 is TGCGCCAGCAGCTCCGGGACTCCGAGTACTGAGCAGTTCTTC. The J gene is TRBJ2-1, the V gene TRBV5-1; a weak D match, TRBD2 (6 bases). V was shortened by 3 bases and J by 9 bases, with 16 bases between the two germline ends. Per the germline V gene, CDR1 is SGHRS and CDR2 is YFSETQ. CDR3 length: 14 amino acids.

CDR3 protein: CASSQPRGEYLARKNIQYF. The CDR3 nucleotides are TGTGCCAGCAGCCAACCGCGGGGGGAATATCTAGCCCGCAAAAACATTCAGTACTTC. This chain uses TRBV4-2 with TRBJ2-4; 8 nucleotides align to TRBD2. Germline-derived CDR1 and CDR2 are LGHNA and YNFKEQ. V was clipped by 2 bases and J by 3 bases; unmatched bases: 15. The length of the CDR3 is 19 residues.

This clonotype has a handful of counts. The CDR3 DNA reads TGTGCCAGCAGCCGAAGTAAGCCGGGACTAGCGACCAGCACAGATACGCAGTATTTT. Protein: CASSRSKPGLATSTDTQYF. The genes are TRBV3-1 and TRBJ2-3, with 10 bases fitting TRBD2. The CDR3 runs 19 residues. Looked up from germline, CDR1 is LGHDT and CDR2 is YNNKEL (reference sequence). The ends lost 4 bases at V and 0 bases at J; junction bases unmatched: 13.

This clonotype occurred many times. This chain uses TRBV27 with TRBJ2-7; D remains unclear. With 5 bases removed from V and 0 bases from J, the gap between germline ends came to 14 bases. The CDR3 extends over 15 amino acids. The germline CDR1 and CDR2 sequences are MNHEY and SMNVEV (reference sequence). As DNA, the CDR3 is TGTGCCAGCAGTCCCTTTGGAGTGAGCTCCTACGAGCAGTACTTC. Translating it yields CASSPFGVSSYEQYF.

This clonotype has a count of ten or more. The chain has TRBV4-1 and TRBJ1-5, with TRBD1 as a possible D gene (6 bases). There are 16 residues in the CDR3. Germline assignment: CDR1 MGHRA and CDR2 YSYEKL. Trimming removed 6 bases at V and 6 bases at J, with 21 bases between. Here the CDR3 DNA reads TGCGCCAGCAGTCGAGTCGGGCAGGGGTTGACTCAGCCCCAGCATTTT. The encoded protein is CASSRVGQGLTQPQHF.

The genes are TRBV7-8 and TRBJ2-2; D is ambiguous. The germline gives CDR1 SGHVS, CDR2 FQNEAQ. The ends were cut back, 5 bases at V and 8 bases at J, with 12 bases in the middle. The CDR3 runs to 13 residues. Here the CDR3 reads CASSALPAGELFF. The CDR3 DNA sequence: TGTGCCAGCAGCGCCCTCCCAGCTGGGGAGCTGTTTTTT.

V and J are TRBV6-1 and TRBJ1-5; D gene uncertain. Germline CDR1 and CDR2: MNHNS and SASEGT. This CDR3 contains 15 residues. Trimming removed 4 bases at V and 2 bases at J, with 12 bases between. In DNA, the CDR3 is TGTGCCAGCAGTGGACCGGGGTTTGGCAATCAGCCCCAGCATTTT. Translation: CASSGPGFGNQPQHF.

The chain employs TRBV24-1 and TRBJ2-2, with D possibly TRBD2 on 6 matching bases. Trimming cost V 7 bases and J 1 base, with 15 bases left between them. The CDR3 is 16 amino acids. Per the germline V gene, CDR1 is KGHDR and CDR2 is SFDVKD. CDR3 sequence (DNA): TGTGCCACCAGCGCCGTTGCGGGGAAGAACACCGGGGAGCTGTTTTTT. Amino acid sequence: CATSAVAGKNTGELFF.

CDR3 bases: TGCAGTGCTAGAGAAGGGGGTGGCTACACCTTC. Its protein product is CSAREGGGYTF. The V call is TRBV20-1, the J call TRBJ1-2; D might be TRBD1 (6 bases). V shed 0 bases and J shed 7 bases, with 6 bases lying between them. Germline lookup yields CDR1 DFQATT and CDR2 SNEGSKA (reference sequence). CDR3 size: 11 residues.

The chain employs TRBV5-1 and TRBJ2-3; TRBD1 matches 7 bases. The CDR3 has 15 residues. The germline CDR1 and CDR2 sequences are SGHRS and YFSETQ. With V trimmed by 4 bases and J by 0 bases, 5 bases remained unmatched. The CDR3 region is CASSALTGSTDTQYF. The CDR3 DNA reads as TGCGCCAGCAGCGCCCTGACAGGGAGCACAGATACGCAGTATTTT.

This clonotype occurred a few times. This chain connects TRBV5-5 to TRBJ2-7, with D possibly matching TRBD2 (6 bases). V was trimmed by 0 bases and J by 2 bases, leaving 15 bases between them. The CDR3 spans 16 residues. Germline lookup yields CDR1 SGHKS and CDR2 YYEKEE (reference sequence). For the CDR3, the DNA is TGTGCCAGCAGCTTGGTCCACCGGCGGGGAGCCTACGAGCAGTACGTC. Amino acid sequence: CASSLVHRRGAYEQYV.